This paragraph reports one TCR beta chain. This clone may be a read error of a much larger clone one base away. Primed by a sample-barcoded 5' primer and a J-beta primer mix, a second PCR proceeded for about 7 to 11 cycles. MiXCR, applied by TCRdb to the 5' RACE reads, yields one record per CDR3 protein. The table lists about 650,000 distinct CDR3 sequences, less than 40% of them singletons. This entry is derived from a study of blood T cells in healthy people across ages. The CDR3 covers 17 residues. The germline V gene encodes CDR1 SGHRS and CDR2 YFSETQ. Sequenced material: blood. V gene TRBV5-1 combines with J gene TRBJ2-1; 8 bases match TRBD1. The better agreement between TRBJ2-7 and the DNA end casts doubt on the J call. The origin of this receptor is a woman of 80 years or more in good health. The CDR3 loop reads CASSKREQGASYNEQYF. In DNA form, the CDR3 reads TGCGCCAGCAGTAAACGGGAGCAGGGGGCCTCCTACAATGAGCAGTACTTC.